This T cell receptor (beta chain) was found in a study of early T cells in non-severe SARS-CoV-2 infection. Across the study: The chains were unpaired, and the sequenced material was bulk RNA from unsorted whole blood.

In regard to this clonotype: Its matching antigen is unknown.

Individually, cDNA molecules had unique molecular identifiers attached to them. A single record per CDR3 protein comes from TCRdb applying MiXCR to the 5' RACE reads. The table has over 95,000 distinct CDR3 sequences, roughly 15% seen once. The study, taken as a whole, reports: CD4 and private specificities were missed by VDJdb matching, which favored anti-spike CD8 responses.

Germline lookup yields CDR1 SQVTM and CDR2 ANQGSEA. Trimming stripped 1 base from V and 1 base from J, with 10 bases between. The CDR3 contains 14 residues. The chain carries TRBV29-1 and TRBJ1-1, with D maybe TRBD1 (6 bases). The sample comprised whole blood. The TCR sequence derives from an adult who was a healthcare worker with PCR-confirmed SARS-CoV-2 infection or an uninfected control (not recorded which). The CDR3 DNA follows: TGCAGCGTTGAAGGGGCAGGGGCGAACACTGAAGCTTTCTTT. Its protein product is CSVEGAGANTEAFF.